One and the same sample provided the 18 T cell receptor beta chains below, sequenced in a study of Graves' ophthalmopathy and Graves' hyperthyroidism. TCR beta CDR3 regions were amplified from RNA transcripts. HTBI-primed RT-PCR formed the first round, and a multiplex PCR formed the second. TCRdb reprocessed the multiplex PCR reads via MiXCR and lists one record per CDR3 protein. The table lists around 400,000 distinct CDR3 sequences, approximately 16% of them singletons. The sample consisted of peripheral blood. These receptors originate from a woman in her late teens or twenties with Graves' ophthalmopathy.

At least ten counts were recorded for this clonotype. The rearrangement uses TRBV12-3 or TRBV12-4 and TRBJ2-5, with D unclear. This CDR3 region has 12 residues. V lost 6 bases, J lost 4 bases, and 9 bases lay in between. CDR3 in DNA: TGTGCCAGCAGCCCGGTCCTAGAGACCCAGTACTTC. This encodes CASSPVLETQYF.

The sample holds many counts of this clonotype. The V gene is TRBV6-5, the J gene TRBJ1-2; possible D gene TRBD1, 6 bases. Trimming stripped 3 bases from V and 6 bases from J, with 20 bases between. Germline CDR1 is MNHEY and CDR2 is SVGAGI. The CDR3 is 16 residues long. CDR3 in amino acids: CASSYTVDGGWDGYTF. The CDR3 nucleotides are TGTGCCAGCAGTTATACAGTAGACGGGGGCTGGGATGGCTACACCTTC.

The sample holds many counts of this clonotype. The gene calls are TRBV5-1 and TRBJ1-2; maybe TRBD1 (5 bases). The V end was cut by 4 bases, the J end by 7 bases, with 17 bases between. CDR1 is SGHRS, CDR2 YFSETQ, per germline. CDR3 length: 14 amino acids. The CDR3 DNA is TGCGCCAGCAGCCGAGGAACAGGCTCTCGTGGCTACACCTTC. Translation gives CASSRGTGSRGYTF.

This clonotype was recorded a few times. The rearrangement links TRBV19 to TRBJ1-1; D uncertain. V dropped 0 bases and J dropped 3 bases, with 11 bases sitting between them. The CDR3 runs 15 residues. Per the germline V gene, CDR1 is LNHDA and CDR2 is SQIVND (reference sequence). The CDR3 here is CASSIDHGLDTEAFF. The CDR3 bases are TGTGCCAGTAGTATAGATCACGGACTGGACACTGAAGCTTTCTTT.

J is TRBJ2-4 and V is TRBV6-2 or TRBV6-3; TRBD2 is a possible D gene (6 bases). The germline gives CDR1 MNHEY, CDR2 SVGEGT. Trimming stripped 3 bases from V and 6 bases from J, with 15 bases between. The CDR3 runs 15 residues. The CDR3 bases are TGTGCCAGCAGTTATACGGGAGTTGGTCGAAACATTCAGTACTTC. It yields the protein CASSYTGVGRNIQYF.

This clonotype has a count of ten or more. The chain links TRBV28 to TRBJ2-7, with D unresolved. The CDR3 has 12 residues. Trimming took off 6 bases at V and 1 base at J, with 7 bases between the two ends. Germline V gene data show CDR1 as MDHEN and CDR2 as SYDVKM. The CDR3: CASRDVSYEQYF. The CDR3 nucleotides read TGTGCCAGCAGGGACGTATCCTACGAGCAGTACTTC.

This clonotype was observed at least ten times. This chain joins TRBV5-1 and TRBJ1-6; D might be TRBD1 (6 bases). The CDR3 contains 18 residues. Trimming left V 5 bases short and J 0 bases short, with 18 bases between. From germline, CDR1 is SGHRS and CDR2 YFSETQ. CDR3 sequence reads: CASRDSHLLSSYNSPLHF. Here the CDR3 DNA reads TGCGCCAGCAGGGACAGCCATCTTCTTAGCTCCTATAATTCACCCCTCCACTTT.

This sequence joins TRBV30 and TRBJ1-6, with D uncertain. Trimming stripped 3 bases from V and 13 bases from J, with 16 bases between. The CDR3 length is 13 residues. CDR1 and CDR2 (germline): GTSNPN, SVGIG (reference sequence). The CDR3, as DNA: TGTGCCTGGAGGGACGGGAGACGCACCCCCCTCCACTTT. Translating it yields CAWRDGRRTPLHF.

V is TRBV6-5 and J is TRBJ2-5; no reliable D call. V lost 2 bases, J lost 4 bases, and 14 bases lay in between. CDR1 and CDR2 (germline): MNHEY, SVGAGI. The CDR3 contains 15 residues. The CDR3 loop is CASSYTYTWRETQYF. DNA for the CDR3: TGTGCCAGCAGTTACACCTATACATGGCGAGAGACCCAGTACTTC.

The chain has TRBV6-2 or TRBV6-3 and TRBJ2-5, with a possible D match to TRBD2 (6 bases). CDR1 MNHEY and CDR2 SVGEGT come from the germline V gene. The CDR3 contains 15 residues. V was pared by 6 bases and J by 1 base, with 15 bases between. CDR3 DNA sequence: TGTGCCAGCAGAAGGGGAGCGGGCCCCCAAGAGACCCAGTACTTC. This codes for CASRRGAGPQETQYF.

This clonotype was counted many times. This chain connects TRBV10-2 to TRBJ2-5; D remains unclear. Trimming shortened V by 4 bases and J by 2 bases, and 8 bases separated the two germline ends. Germline V gene sequence: CDR1 WSHSY, CDR2 SAAADI. The CDR3 runs to 13 residues. This CDR3 is CASSVNFQETQYF. CDR3 bases: TGCGCCAGCAGTGTGAACTTTCAAGAGACCCAGTACTTC.

The table lists this clonotype with many counts. The chain couples TRBV6-2 or TRBV6-3 to TRBJ1-5, with TRBD1 matching 9 bases. Germline assignment: CDR1 MNHEY and CDR2 SVGEGT. This CDR3 is 15 amino acids long. Unmatched junction bases numbered 7, after V lost 6 bases and J lost 4 bases. In DNA form, the CDR3 reads TGTGCCAGCAGCTACAGGGGGCCAAGGAATCAGCCCCAGCATTTT. Translation gives CASSYRGPRNQPQHF.

This clonotype was seen at least ten times. This chain connects TRBV27 to TRBJ1-5, with TRBD1 identical over 12 bases. Germline values: CDR1 MNHEY, CDR2 SMNVEV (reference sequence). Germline trimming cut 8 bases from V and 2 bases from J; bases unmatched to any gene: 16. The CDR3 has 19 amino acids. CDR3 loop: CASGPGPGQGAWGNQPQHF. The CDR3 nucleotides are TGTGCCAGCGGCCCGGGACCGGGACAGGGGGCGTGGGGCAATCAGCCCCAGCATTTT.

The sample holds many counts of this clonotype. This chain uses TRBV4-1 with TRBJ1-1; TRBD1 is a possible D gene (5 bases). Deletions cut 0 bases from V and 4 bases from J, with 9 bases between. Germline loops: CDR1 MGHRA, CDR2 YSYEKL. The CDR3 runs 14 residues. The DNA for the CDR3 is TGCGCCAGCAGCCAAGATCAAGGGGTCACTGAAGCTTTCTTT. Its translation is CASSQDQGVTEAFF.

In this sample, this clonotype turned up many times. This chain connects TRBV7-9 to TRBJ1-6; 7 bases fit TRBD1. Germline lookup yields CDR1 SEHNR and CDR2 FQNEAQ (reference sequence). The CDR3 runs to 15 residues. J lost 5 bases, V lost 6 bases, and 7 bases had no gene match. CDR3 DNA sequence: TGTGCCAGCAGATCTCGACAGGGCAATAATTCACCCCTCCACTTT. Its protein is CASRSRQGNNSPLHF.

This clonotype has ten or more counts. The V gene is TRBV6-7, the J gene TRBJ2-3; TRBD2 matches 12 bases. TRBV6-7 is flagged as an ORF with uncertain function. The junction had 15 bases not matched to a gene; V was cut back by 5 bases and J by 0 bases. The length of the CDR3 is 20 residues. The CDR3 DNA reads TGTGCCAGCAGTCCAAGGGGGACTAGCGGGCCCAGGAGGAGCACAGATACGCAGTATTTT. It specifies CASSPRGTSGPRRSTDTQYF.

This clonotype was counted ten times or more. The chain links TRBV30 to TRBJ1-3; no clear D. Trimming stripped 3 bases from V and 0 bases from J, with 15 bases between. Germline values: CDR1 GTSNPN, CDR2 SVGIG (reference sequence). This CDR3 is built from 16 residues. The DNA of the CDR3 is TGTGCCTGGAGCGTATCCCCGCAGACCTCTGGAAACACCATATATTTT. It codes for CAWSVSPQTSGNTIYF.

Many counts were recorded for this clonotype. This chain connects TRBV12-3 or TRBV12-4 to TRBJ1-2, with a weak D call TRBD1 (6 bases). V lost 5 bases and J lost 2, with 9 bases in between. There are 13 residues in the CDR3. The CDR3 sequence is CASSRDTNYGYTF. CDR3 DNA sequence: TGTGCCAGCAGTCGGGACACCAACTATGGCTACACCTTC.